Below, one T cell receptor (beta chain) is given with its context. No cognate antigen has been identified for it. No base quality information exists; no much larger clone differs at one position. The data stem from a study of cytomegalovirus exposure and HLA in healthy donors (dated by TCRdb to 2015 to 2018). In the study overall: An earlier analysis of some 620 of the donors reported approximately 280 Gb of sequence data and 95 million to 140 million unique TCR beta sequences obtained from 180 million or so T cells. An earlier analysis of approximately 500 of the donors applied high-throughput TCR beta sequencing to assess whether each TCR beta V gene segment acted as functional or pseudogenic. Among 300 to 450 genotyped donors of the cohort, an average of approximately 240,000 unique TCR beta nucleotide sequences were sequenced per donor, 15% to 20% of them non-productive. Every discovery cohort repertoire had been produced on one sequencing platform. HLA typing covered class I and class II loci at four-digit resolution. A separate validation cohort of 90 to 150 different subjects was used in addition to the roughly 700-subject first cohort. Donor age, sex, ethnicity and CMV serostatus were compiled together with the repertoire data. The number of donors typed differed by locus, with about 629-640 for A, B, C, DRB1 and DQB1, 522 for DQA1, approximately 570 for DPA1, and approximately 470 for DPB1. Roughly 300 gigabases of sequencing data and tens of millions of unique TCR sequences were included in an early release covering 550 to 650 HLA-typed donors. Rather than drawing on any new phenotypic data, the later analysis identified candidate immune exposures from TCR beta sequences and the way those sequences occurred across donors. A later genetic analysis took genome-wide SNP genotypes for about 55% of the 666 donors and used that subset as a discovery cohort. Several DR-DQ haplotypes were handled as single units for association and clustering because linkage in the cohort was strong. To study patterns of TCR occurrence, a later analysis re-analyzed previously published TCR beta repertoires from around 700 donors and added high-resolution HLA genotyping. To predict cytomegalovirus infection status, the study brought together high-throughput TCR immunosequencing, statistical association of individual TCRs with disease status, and machine learning. The genetic ancestry cluster associated with self-reported Caucasian donors included 81% of the approximately 430 genotyped donors. The study used immunosequencing to profile the T cell repertoires of under 700 subjects and linked those repertoires to cytomegalovirus serostatus. The study was designed to test whether signatures of past pathogen exposure could be identified by cataloging public T cell receptors.

Overall study outcomes, separate from this receptor: Because HLA typing was unavailable for some donors at each locus, only the typed subset was used in association tests. A few of the identified cytomegalovirus-associated TCR beta chains were confirmed in vitro to be specific for cytomegalovirus antigens. Compared with equally common non-associated chains, HLA-associated TCR beta chains in a later analysis were more clonally expanded and had lower generation probabilities. According to a later genetic analysis, donors in an Asian-associated ancestry cluster had fewer N-insertions in productive TCRs than the approximately 630-donor mean. V-gene and J-gene trimming of TCR beta chains was associated with a missense DCLRE1C variant in a later genetic analysis, and the association was replicated in an independent cohort. Because the 87-base-pair reads could not distinguish some IMGT-functional V segments, including TRBV6-2 and TRBV6-3, those segments were excluded. The authors suggested that the approach could potentially be generalized to other disease states and immunological phenotypes. The cohort was sequenced for TCR beta chains only, and without alpha or paired-chain data the features that could be detected were limited. Approximately 16 rarely observed V segments, including chromosome 9 orphons, were excluded from the earlier analysis of approximately 600 of the donors because counts were too low. Most TCR sequences were observed very rarely across donors, whereas some public TCRs were present in many individuals. In an earlier analysis of around 600 of the donors, most TCR beta V segments appeared in productive rearrangements about 90% or about 30% of the time, broadly matching IMGT annotations. A further reported finding was that TCR beta sequences accurately predicted the HLA-A and HLA-B alleles for most subjects in the first cohort. Assigning TCR associations to individual alleles was difficult when HLA alleles, especially DR and DQ, strongly co-occurred. A later analysis associated 17,000 or so TCR beta sequences with specific HLA alleles at a false discovery rate of 0.05. Correlated functional status among segregating V segments might be attributable to linkage disequilibrium, but an unknown experimental factor could not be ruled out. CMV serostatus was the only immune exposure information available for the cohort. The sequencing pipeline was judged likely to have produced a cluster of highly shared sequence variants as a technical artifact. In both the original and validation cohorts, the classifier was reported to diagnose cytomegalovirus status with high specificity and sensitivity. Presence/absence analyses assumed roughly uniform sequencing depth across donors, an assumption that may not hold. A total of 150 or so TCR beta chains were listed by the study as associated with cytomegalovirus. According to a later analysis, parvovirus B19, influenza, CMV and Epstein-Barr virus appeared linked to several top co-occurrence clusters. A later analysis found that most CMV-associated TCR beta chains appeared HLA-restricted, with HLA associations seemingly driven largely by CMV exposure. In a later analysis, the rate of TCR association differed among HLA loci, with DRB1 alleles having the most associated TCRs and HLA-C alleles having the fewest.

In total, roughly 670 healthy bone marrow donors made up the cohort. Cohort members were all nominally healthy when sampled, although unrecorded immune exposures were likely present. The donor was CMV seronegative and was included in the group of about 400 seronegative cohort members. A peripheral blood sample was provided by each donor, and peripheral blood mononuclear cells were used for TCR beta sequencing. The Qiagen DNeasy Blood Extraction Kit was used to extract genomic DNA from the blood cell samples. Libraries were constructed by the immunoSEQ multiplex PCR assay. For the multiplex PCR, a mixture combining 60 forward primers for TCR Vbeta segments and 13 reverse primers for TCR Jbeta segments was used. Amplification of the CDR3 region of rearranged TCR beta genes was performed with a multiplex PCR assay on genomic DNA. Amplified TCR beta libraries were sequenced as 87-base-pair reads on the Illumina HiSeq System. The original pipeline was this. A later analysis tallied around 82 million unique TCR beta chains across the approximately 670 repertoires, and some 10 million of those chains were shared by two or more donors. To remove PCR and sequencing errors, raw reads were error-corrected and collapsed into unique sequences using a nearest-neighbor algorithm that merged closely related sequences. Alignment of CDR3 sequences to IMGT reference sequences was used to assign V, D and J gene segments. For a sequence to be retained, a match of at least six nucleotides to both a V gene segment and a J gene segment was required. A rearrangement counted as productive if the CDR3 had no stop codons and remained in frame with V and J, and every other rearrangement counted as non-productive. CDR3 was defined according to IMGT convention as the region running from the second conserved V-encoded cysteine to the conserved J-encoded phenylalanine. Sequences without an unambiguous match to a single V gene segment were excluded from the earlier analysis of 500 to 700 of the donors. In an earlier analysis of some 590 of the donors, a V segment was called functional when productive rearrangements were above 56.7%, and segregating when the standard deviation between donors exceeded 5%. To diagnose cytomegalovirus status from the catalog of TCR beta chain sequences, a statistical classification framework was built. A later analysis assigned V and J genes by comparing TCR nucleotide sequences with IMGT/GENE-DB human TR gene sequences. Using the TCRdist pipeline, a later analysis assigned CDR3 sequences along with most-parsimonious VDJ recombination scenarios. A later analysis defined each TCR beta chain by its CDR3 amino acid sequence plus V-gene family, and excluded reads lacking a unique V-gene family. To address suspected cross-contamination and a sequencing artifact, a later analysis removed around 590 highly shared, low-generation-probability nucleotide sequences. In a later analysis, a clonal expansion index was calculated for each public chain from normalized within-repertoire ranks of inferred template counts. A later analysis computed generation probabilities with a VDJ recombination model fitted to out-of-frame rearrangements, and checked the results against IGoR. In a later analysis, TCR-TCR, TCR-HLA and TCR-CMV co-occurrence was scored with hypergeometric tests, and a repertoire-size bias correction was applied to TCR pairs. A later analysis estimated false discovery rates by permuting HLA or CMV assignments 20 times. A later analysis grouped co-occurring TCRs with DBSCAN, adding TCRdist sequence similarity when clustering within HLA-allele-positive subsets. Repertoires with fewer than 30,000 or more than 120,000 public chains, plus five repertoires with anomalous nucleotide sharing, were excluded from co-occurrence clustering. This is the immuneACCESS table as TCRdb keeps it, with only in-frame sequences that have V and J called. A part of the clones is gone; compared with another copy, unresolved V genes explain less than half, and the rest is unexplained. D and trimming come from the DNA, and the V and J calls and clone size come from that table. The sample table contains tens of thousands of clones; only one count was recorded for approximately 80% of them. Clones ranked in the top ten supply 3.5% to 4% of the sample.

Trimmed from V: 2 bases; trimmed from J: 3 bases; junction bases lacking a gene match: 8. The CDR3, cysteine through phenylalanine, is 16 amino acids long. Only CDR3 DNA remains: 48 bases, in frame from the first base. From the germline V gene, CDR1 is SGHRS and CDR2 is YFSETQ. The chain was built from TRBV5-1 and TRBJ2-1, with TRBD2 matching 7 junction bases. The sequenced material came from PBMCs. The receptor was isolated from a man aged 50 to 59 in good health and CMV-seronegative. The bases read TGCGCCAGCAGCTTTTTTGGAGGCGGGAGCTACAATGAGCAGTTCTTC. This encodes CASSFFGGGSYNEQFF.